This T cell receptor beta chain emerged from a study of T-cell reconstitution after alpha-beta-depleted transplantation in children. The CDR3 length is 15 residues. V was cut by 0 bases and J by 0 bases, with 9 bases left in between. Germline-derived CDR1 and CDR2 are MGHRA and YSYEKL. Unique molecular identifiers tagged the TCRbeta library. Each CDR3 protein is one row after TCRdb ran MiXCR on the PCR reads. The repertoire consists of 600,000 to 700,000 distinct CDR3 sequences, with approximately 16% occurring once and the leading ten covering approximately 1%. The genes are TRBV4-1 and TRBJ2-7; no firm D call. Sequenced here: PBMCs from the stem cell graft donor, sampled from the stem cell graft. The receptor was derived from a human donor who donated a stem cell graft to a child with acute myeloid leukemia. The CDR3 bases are TGCGCCAGCAGCCAAGAAAAGATATCCTCCTACGAGCAGTACTTC. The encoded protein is CASSQEKISSYEQYF.